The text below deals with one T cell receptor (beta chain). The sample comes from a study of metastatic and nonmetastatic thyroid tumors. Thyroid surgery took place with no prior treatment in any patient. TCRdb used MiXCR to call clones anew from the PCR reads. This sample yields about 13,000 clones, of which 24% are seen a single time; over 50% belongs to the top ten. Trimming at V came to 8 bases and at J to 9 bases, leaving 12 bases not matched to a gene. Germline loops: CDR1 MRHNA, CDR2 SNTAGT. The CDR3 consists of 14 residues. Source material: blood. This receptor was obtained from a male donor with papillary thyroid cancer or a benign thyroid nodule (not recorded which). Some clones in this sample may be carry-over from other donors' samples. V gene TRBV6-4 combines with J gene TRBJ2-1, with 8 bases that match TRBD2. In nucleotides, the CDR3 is TGTGCCAGCGCATCCGGGACTAGATTCCCTGAGCAGTTCTTC. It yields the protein CASASGTRFPEQFF.